A selection of T cell receptor beta chains follows, all from one sample in a study of CD8+ T cells in alopecia areata. Sequencing was performed with immunoSEQ multiplex PCR; in TCRdb, only in-frame clones are kept and a portion is missing. The sample lists fewer than 110,000 clones, about 60% occurring once. The sequenced sample was CD4+ T cells sorted from blood. All receptors derive from a human donor in good health. The CDR3 runs from the conserved cysteine through the conserved F or W. D genes are given only for firm matches. A clone size is listed for some rows: how often the clone was seen (once, few, many), or a class if it is expanded.

clone size | J gene | D gene | V gene | CDR3 protein | CDR3 DNA
. | TRBJ1-5 | . | TRBV30 | CAWSVNGNQPQHF | TGTGCCTGGAGTGTAAACGGGAATCAGCCCCAGCATTTT
few | TRBJ1-2 | . | TRBV15 | CATSRDPGGTGSYGYTF | TGTGCCACCAGCAGGGACCCTGGTGGGACGGGGTCCTATGGCTACACCTTC
. | TRBJ2-1 | . | TRBV2 | CASSGRQGGGYNEQFF | TGTGCCAGCAGTGGTCGACAGGGTGGGGGGTACAATGAGCAGTTCTTC
. | TRBJ2-5 | TRBD2 | TRBV30 | CAWSVAGGPGETQYF | TGTGCCTGGAGTGTAGCGGGGGGGCCGGGAGAGACCCAGTACTTC
. | TRBJ1-4 | . | TRBV7-9 | CASSLLASGILFF | TGTGCCAGCAGCTTATTAGCCTCGGGTATACTGTTTTTT
. | TRBJ1-2 | . | TRBV29-1 | CSVGGRQSVGYTF | TGCAGCGTGGGTGGACGCCAAAGCGTTGGCTACACCTTC
. | TRBJ2-5 | . | TRBV27 | CASRDIQETQYF | TGTGCCAGCAGGGACATTCAAGAGACCCAGTACTTC
. | TRBJ2-7 | . | TRBV2 | CASSYRVHEQYF | TGTGCCAGCAGTTACAGGGTCCACGAGCAGTACTTC
few | TRBJ2-1 | . | TRBV29-1 | CSVRDGSYNEQFF | TGCAGCGTTCGGGACGGGTCCTACAATGAGCAGTTCTTC
. | TRBJ2-1 | . | TRBV5-1 | CASSLDSSSYNEQFF | TGCGCCAGCAGCTTGGATTCTAGCTCCTACAATGAGCAGTTCTTC
. | TRBJ2-7 | . | TRBV5-1 | CASSSGHQRAYEQYF | TGCGCCAGCAGCTCGGGACACCAAAGGGCCTACGAGCAGTACTTC
once | TRBJ2-5 | . | TRBV5-6 | CATGTGSGTQYF | TGTGCCACCGGAACGGGATCCGGGACCCAGTACTTC
. | TRBJ2-1 | . | TRBV30 | CAWRSGTHSNEQFF | TGTGCCTGGAGGTCCGGGACTCACTCAAATGAGCAGTTCTTC
. | TRBJ2-5 | . | TRBV28 | CASSEQGERETQYF | TGTGCCAGCAGTGAACAGGGTGAGAGGGAGACCCAGTACTTC
. | TRBJ2-1 | TRBD1 | TRBV10-1 | CASSRQGGKNEQFF | TGCGCCAGCAGCAGACAGGGGGGAAAGAATGAGCAGTTCTTC
. | TRBJ1-1 | . | TRBV19 | CASLGFQVTEAFF | TGTGCCAGTCTCGGATTTCAGGTCACTGAAGCTTTCTTT
few | TRBJ2-3 | . | TRBV6-6 | CASSYATGQYF | TGTGCCAGCAGTTACGCCACGGGGCAGTATTTT
few | TRBJ1-1 | . | TRBV29-1 | CSVRTQNTEAFF | TGCAGCGTTCGCACGCAGAACACTGAAGCTTTCTTT
few | TRBJ2-2 | . | TRBV14 | CASSQDRERFGGELFF | TGTGCCAGCAGCCAAGACAGGGAGCGGTTTGGCGGGGAGCTGTTTTTT
. | TRBJ1-2 | . | TRBV28 | CASSYQGGSGGYTF | TGTGCCAGCAGCTACCAGGGAGGTAGTGGGGGCTACACCTTC
. | TRBJ1-6 | . | TRBV19 | CASSTGYYNSPLHF | TGTGCCAGTAGTACCGGATACTATAATTCACCCCTCCACTTT
few | TRBJ1-2 | . | TRBV29-1 | CSGTGDYGYTF | TGCAGCGGAACAGGAGACTATGGCTACACCTTC
few | TRBJ2-1 | TRBD1 | TRBV7-2 | CASSSSHRPGQGGSNEQFF | TGTGCCAGCAGCTCCTCCCATCGGCCGGGACAGGGGGGGAGCAATGAGCAGTTCTTC
. | TRBJ2-7 | . | TRBV7-2 | CASSSGHQSYEQYF | TGTGCCAGCAGCTCGGGACACCAGTCCTACGAGCAGTACTTC
few | TRBJ1-2 | TRBD1 | TRBV15 | CATSGQGGDGYTF | TGTGCCACCAGCGGACAGGGAGGGGATGGCTACACCTTC
. | TRBJ2-1 | TRBD2 | TRBV18 | CASSPGLAGSYNEQFF | TGTGCCAGCTCACCAGGACTAGCGGGGTCTTACAATGAGCAGTTCTTC
. | TRBJ2-3 | . | TRBV7-8 | CASSERGDTQYF | TGTGCCAGCAGTGAGCGCGGAGATACGCAGTATTTT
. | TRBJ2-7 | TRBD1 | TRBV11-2 | CASSRDRVREQYF | TGTGCCAGCAGCCGGGACAGGGTCCGAGAGCAGTACTTC
few | TRBJ1-3 | TRBD1 | TRBV28 | CASSLDQGASGNTIYF | TGTGCCAGCAGTTTGGATCAGGGGGCGTCTGGAAACACCATATATTTT